These T cell receptor beta chains were read from a single sample in a study of blood T cell repertoires in COVID-19. TCRdb's table, derived via immunoSEQ multiplex PCR, lists solely in-frame clones and lacks some. The repertoire includes under 85,000 clones, approximately 82% of them detected once, and roughly two fifths sits in the top ten. Sequenced input: peripheral blood. The receptors shown here come from a man older than 75 with active or convalescent COVID-19. CDR3s include the opening cysteine and the closing phenylalanine or tryptophan. A D gene is named only where the DNA matches it firmly. Part of the rows lack a size; the others show once, few, many or a class for expanded clones.

v_call,clone_size,j_call,d_call,cdr3_aa,cdr3_nt
TRBV10-1,once,TRBJ2-3,TRBD2,CASSALGLAGDSLRTDTQYF,TGCGCCAGCAGCGCCCTTGGACTAGCGGGAGACTCCTTACGCACAGATACGCAGTATTTT
TRBV6-5,.,TRBJ2-5,.,CASSYSRTAQETQYF,TGTGCCAGCAGTTACTCCCGGACAGCCCAAGAGACCCAGTACTTC
TRBV7-2,.,TRBJ1-3,TRBD1,CASSSGQGKGNTIYF,TGTGCCAGCAGCTCGGGACAGGGGAAGGGAAACACCATATATTTT
TRBV19,once,TRBJ2-5,TRBD1,CASSTGTGETQYF,TGTGCCAGTAGTACCGGGACAGGGGAGACCCAGTACTTC
TRBV19,.,TRBJ1-4,.,CASRNLQGPSNEKLFF,TGTGCCAGTAGGAACCTGCAGGGCCCGAGTAATGAAAAACTGTTTTTT
TRBV28,.,TRBJ2-7,.,CASSSPTESYEQYF,TGTGCCAGCAGTTCCCCCACTGAGTCCTACGAGCAGTACTTC
TRBV30,.,TRBJ2-3,.,CAWEQPSTDTQYF,TGTGCCTGGGAGCAACCTAGCACAGATACGCAGTATTTT
TRBV27,once,TRBJ2-3,TRBD1,CASSLRGRRTDTQYF,TGTGCCAGCAGTTTAAGGGGGCGCAGGACAGATACGCAGTATTTT
TRBV5-1,.,TRBJ2-3,.,CASSFWASTDTQYF,TGCGCCAGCAGCTTCTGGGCATCCACGGATACGCAGTATTTT
TRBV19,.,TRBJ2-2,TRBD2,CASSPRIAGGATGELFF,TGTGCCAGTAGTCCCCGCATAGCGGGGGGGGCTACCGGGGAGCTGTTTTTT
TRBV27,few,TRBJ1-2,.,CASGRTEGYGYTF,TGTGCCAGCGGTCGCACAGAGGGCTATGGCTACACCTTC
TRBV4-1,.,TRBJ1-6,.,CASSPPQSSLHF,TGCGCCAGCAGCCCACCCCAGTCATCCCTCCACTTT
TRBV18,.,TRBJ1-1,.,CASSLSNTEAFF,TGTGCCAGCTCACTCTCCAACACTGAAGCTTTCTTT
TRBV20-1,.,TRBJ1-3,TRBD1,CSASGPGQGPSVSGNTIYF,TGCAGTGCTAGTGGCCCGGGACAGGGGCCTTCGGTATCTGGAAACACCATATATTTT
TRBV3-1/TRBV3-2,.,TRBJ1-6,.,CASSQERVRKVLHGESSPLHF,TGTGCCAGCAGCCAAGAGCGGGTGCGGAAGGTTTTACATGGAGAGAGCTCCCCTCTCCACTTT
TRBV7-9,.,TRBJ1-5,.,CASGLAGNQPQHF,TGTGCCAGCGGCCTTGCTGGCAATCAGCCCCAGCATTTT
TRBV10-1,.,TRBJ2-5,.,CASRIQAWETQYF,TGCGCCAGCAGGATACAGGCCTGGGAGACCCAGTACTTC
TRBV20-1,.,TRBJ2-7,.,CSASKQTAYEQYF,TGCAGTGCTAGTAAGCAGACAGCCTACGAGCAGTACTTC